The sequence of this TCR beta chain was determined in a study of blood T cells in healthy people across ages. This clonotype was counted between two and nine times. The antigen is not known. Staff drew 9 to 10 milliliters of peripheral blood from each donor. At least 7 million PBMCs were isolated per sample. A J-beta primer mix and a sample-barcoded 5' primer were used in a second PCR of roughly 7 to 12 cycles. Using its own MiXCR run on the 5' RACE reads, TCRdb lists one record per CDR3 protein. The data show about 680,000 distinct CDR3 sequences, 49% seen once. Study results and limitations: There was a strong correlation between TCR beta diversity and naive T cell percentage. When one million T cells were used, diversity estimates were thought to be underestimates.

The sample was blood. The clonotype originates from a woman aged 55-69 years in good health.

DNA for the CDR3: TGTGCCAGCAGCCAAGATTTACCCGGGACAGGTGGGGAAAAACTGTTTTTT. This gives the protein CASSQDLPGTGGEKLFF. The V gene is TRBV4-2, the J gene TRBJ1-4; 8 positions match TRBD1. The CDR3 covers 17 residues. CDR1 and CDR2 from the germline V gene are LGHNA and YNFKEQ. V shed 0 bases, J shed 8 bases, and the junction held 11 bases outside the gene matches.